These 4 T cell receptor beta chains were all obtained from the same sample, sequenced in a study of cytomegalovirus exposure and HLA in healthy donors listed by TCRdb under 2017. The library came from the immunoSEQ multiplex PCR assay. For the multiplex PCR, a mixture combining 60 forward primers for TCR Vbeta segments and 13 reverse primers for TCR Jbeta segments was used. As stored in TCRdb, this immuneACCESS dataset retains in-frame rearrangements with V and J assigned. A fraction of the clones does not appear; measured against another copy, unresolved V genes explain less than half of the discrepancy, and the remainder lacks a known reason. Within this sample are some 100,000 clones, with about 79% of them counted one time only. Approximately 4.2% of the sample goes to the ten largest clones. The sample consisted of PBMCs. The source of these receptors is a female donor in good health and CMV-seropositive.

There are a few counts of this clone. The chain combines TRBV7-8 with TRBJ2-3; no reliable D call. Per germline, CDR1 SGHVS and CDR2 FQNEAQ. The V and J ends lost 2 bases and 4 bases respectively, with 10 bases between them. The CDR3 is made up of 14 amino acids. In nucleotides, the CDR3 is TGTGCCAGCAGCTTACGACCCCGGGCAGATACGCAGTATTTT. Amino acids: CASSLRPRADTQYF.

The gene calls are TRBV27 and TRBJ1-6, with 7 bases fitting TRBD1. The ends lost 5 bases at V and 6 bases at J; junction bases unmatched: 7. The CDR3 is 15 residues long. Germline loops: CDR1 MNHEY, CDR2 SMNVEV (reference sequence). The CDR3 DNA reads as TGTGCCAGCAGTCCCTGGGACAGCCTTAATTCACCCCTCCACTTT. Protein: CASSPWDSLNSPLHF.

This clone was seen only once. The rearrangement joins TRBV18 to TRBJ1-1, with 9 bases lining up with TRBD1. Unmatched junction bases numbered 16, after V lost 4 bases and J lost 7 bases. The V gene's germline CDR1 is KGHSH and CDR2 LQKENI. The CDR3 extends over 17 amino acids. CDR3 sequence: CASSLYTGGAGKGEAFF. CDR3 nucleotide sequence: TGTGCCAGCTCACTATATACAGGGGGCGCGGGAAAGGGTGAAGCTTTCTTT.

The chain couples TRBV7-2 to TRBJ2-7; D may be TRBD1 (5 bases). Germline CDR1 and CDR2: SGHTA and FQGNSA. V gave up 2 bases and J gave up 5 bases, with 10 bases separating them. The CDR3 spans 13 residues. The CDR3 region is CASSLPQVHEQYF. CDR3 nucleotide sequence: TGTGCCAGCAGCTTACCACAGGTTCACGAGCAGTACTTC.